A single count supports the clone carrying this T cell receptor beta chain. This sample stems from a study of blood T cell repertoires in COVID-19. As for the study in general: In each case, the material was cDNA or gDNA derived from T cells, B-cell-depleted T cells, or PBMCs.

J was trimmed by 3 bases and V by 3 bases; bases with no gene match: 2. The CDR3 totals 13 residues. Per germline, CDR1 MGHDK and CDR2 SYGVNS. Original processing notes: Amplifying reference gene primers gave estimates of nucleated cell counts. The data were produced by immunoSEQ multiplex PCR, yet TCRdb's version contains in-frame clones alone and is incomplete. That table gives V, J and clone size, and the DNA gave D and trimming. The sample includes 50,000 or so clones, around 80% of them seen just once. V is TRBV25-1 and J is TRBJ2-7; 7 positions match TRBD1. This receptor was taken from a man between 65 and 85 years old with acute or convalescent COVID-19. Sequenced input: peripheral blood. For the CDR3, the DNA is TGTGCCAGCAGTGAGTCAGGGGGCTACGAGCAGTACTTC. It encodes CASSESGGYEQYF.